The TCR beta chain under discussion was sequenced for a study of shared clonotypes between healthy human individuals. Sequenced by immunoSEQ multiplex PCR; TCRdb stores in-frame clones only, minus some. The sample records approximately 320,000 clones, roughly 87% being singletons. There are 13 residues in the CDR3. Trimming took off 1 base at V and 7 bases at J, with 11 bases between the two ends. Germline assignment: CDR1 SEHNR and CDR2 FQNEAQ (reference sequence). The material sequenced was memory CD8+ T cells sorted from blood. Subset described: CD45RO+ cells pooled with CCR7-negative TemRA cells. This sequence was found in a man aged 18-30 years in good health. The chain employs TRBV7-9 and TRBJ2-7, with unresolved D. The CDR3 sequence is CASSLDPMGEQYF. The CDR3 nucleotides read TGTGCCAGCAGCTTAGACCCCATGGGTGAGCAGTACTTC.